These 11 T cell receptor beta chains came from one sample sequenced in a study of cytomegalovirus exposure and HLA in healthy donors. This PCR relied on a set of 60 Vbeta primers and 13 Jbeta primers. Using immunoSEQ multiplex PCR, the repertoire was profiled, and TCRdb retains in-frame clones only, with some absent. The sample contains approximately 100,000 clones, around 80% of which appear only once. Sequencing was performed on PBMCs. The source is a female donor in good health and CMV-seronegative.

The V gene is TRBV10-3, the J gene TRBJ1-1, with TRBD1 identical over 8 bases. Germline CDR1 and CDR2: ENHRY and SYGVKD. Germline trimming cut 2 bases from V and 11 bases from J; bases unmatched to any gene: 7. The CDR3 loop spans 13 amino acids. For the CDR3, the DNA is TGTGCCATCAGTGAGGGACAGGGCTTGAGGGCTTTCTTT. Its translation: CAISEGQGLRAFF.

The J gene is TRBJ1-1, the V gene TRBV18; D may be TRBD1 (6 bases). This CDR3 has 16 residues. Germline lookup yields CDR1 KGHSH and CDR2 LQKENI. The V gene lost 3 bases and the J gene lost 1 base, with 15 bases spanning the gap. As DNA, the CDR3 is TGTGCCAGCTCACCCCGGACAGCGGACGCGAACACTGAAGCTTTCTTT. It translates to CASSPRTADANTEAFF.

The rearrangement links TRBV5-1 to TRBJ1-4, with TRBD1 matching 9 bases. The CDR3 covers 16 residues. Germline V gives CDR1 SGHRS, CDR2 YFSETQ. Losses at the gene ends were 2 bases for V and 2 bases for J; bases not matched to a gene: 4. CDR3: CASSFGQGRTNEKLFF. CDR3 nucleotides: TGCGCCAGCAGCTTTGGACAGGGGAGGACTAATGAAAAACTGTTTTTT. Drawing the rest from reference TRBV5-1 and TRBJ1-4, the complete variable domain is KAGVTQTPRYLIKTRGQQVTLSCSPISGHRSVSWYQQTPGQGLQFLFEYFSETQRNKGNFPGRFSGRQFSNSRSEMNVSTLELGDSALYLCASSFGQGRTNEKLFFGSGTQLSVL.

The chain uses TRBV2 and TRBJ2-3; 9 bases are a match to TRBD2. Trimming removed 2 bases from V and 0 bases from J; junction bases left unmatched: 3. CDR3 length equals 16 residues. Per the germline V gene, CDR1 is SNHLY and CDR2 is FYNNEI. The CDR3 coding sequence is TGTGCCAGCAGTGAATCGCGGGGGGGGAGCACAGATACGCAGTATTTT. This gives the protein CASSESRGGSTDTQYF.

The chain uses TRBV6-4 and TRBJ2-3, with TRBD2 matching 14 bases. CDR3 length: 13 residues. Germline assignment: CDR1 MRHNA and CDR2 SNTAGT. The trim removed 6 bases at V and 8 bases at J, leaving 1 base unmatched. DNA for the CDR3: TGTGCCAGCAGCGGGACTAGCGGGGGTACGCAGTATTTT. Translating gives CASSGTSGGTQYF.

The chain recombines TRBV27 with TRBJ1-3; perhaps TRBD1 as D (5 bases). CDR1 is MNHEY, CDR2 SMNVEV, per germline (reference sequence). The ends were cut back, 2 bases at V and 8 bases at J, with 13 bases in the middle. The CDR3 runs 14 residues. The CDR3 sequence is CASSLPRGEHTIYF. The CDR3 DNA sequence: TGTGCCAGCAGTTTACCCCGGGGGGAGCACACCATATATTTT.

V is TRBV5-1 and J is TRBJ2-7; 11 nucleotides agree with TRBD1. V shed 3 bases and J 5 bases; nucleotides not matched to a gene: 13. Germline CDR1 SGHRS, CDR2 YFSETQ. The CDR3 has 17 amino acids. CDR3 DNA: TGCGCCAGCAGCTGGACGCGAGGACAGGGGGCTTTCGACGAGCAGTACTTC. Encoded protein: CASSWTRGQGAFDEQYF.

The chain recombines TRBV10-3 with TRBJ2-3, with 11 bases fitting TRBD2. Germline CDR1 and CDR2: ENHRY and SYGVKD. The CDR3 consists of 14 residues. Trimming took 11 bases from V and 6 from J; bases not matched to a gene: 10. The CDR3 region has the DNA TGTGCCGCAATTAGCGGGGGGGCCGGGGATACGCAGTATTTT. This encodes CAAISGGAGDTQYF.

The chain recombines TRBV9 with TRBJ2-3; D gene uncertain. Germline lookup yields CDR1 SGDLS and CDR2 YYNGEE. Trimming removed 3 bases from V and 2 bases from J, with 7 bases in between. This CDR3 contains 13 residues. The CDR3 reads CASSATYTDTQYF. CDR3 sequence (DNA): TGTGCCAGCAGCGCGACTTACACAGATACGCAGTATTTT.

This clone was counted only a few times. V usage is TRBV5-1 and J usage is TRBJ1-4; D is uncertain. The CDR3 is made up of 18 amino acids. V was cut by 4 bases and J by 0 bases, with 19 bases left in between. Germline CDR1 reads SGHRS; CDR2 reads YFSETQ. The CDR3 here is CASSPGLGGRSTNEKLFF. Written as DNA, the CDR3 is TGCGCCAGCAGCCCTGGGTTGGGAGGCCGATCAACTAATGAAAAACTGTTTTTT.

In nucleotides, the CDR3 is TGTGCCAGCAGCCGATTGCAGGGAAGGGGGAACACTGAAGCTTTCTTT. The encoded protein is CASSRLQGRGNTEAFF. This sequence joins TRBV5-4 and TRBJ1-1, with D perhaps TRBD1 (5 bases). CDR1 SGHNT and CDR2 YYREEE come from the germline V gene (reference sequence). This CDR3 comprises 16 residues. Trimming took off 4 bases at V and 1 base at J, with 17 bases between the two ends. Based on the CDR3 plus reference TRBV5-4 and TRBJ1-1, the full variable domain is ETGVTQSPTHLIKTRGQQVTLRCSSQSGHNTVSWYQQALGQGPQFIFQYYREEENGRGNFPPRFSGLQFPNYSSELNVNALELDDSALYLCASSRLQGRGNTEAFFGQGTRLTVV.